What follows are 6 T cell receptor beta chains derived from one specimen sequenced in a study of T-cell reconstitution after alpha-beta-depleted transplantation in children. As it was prepared, the TCRbeta library received unique molecular identifiers. TCRdb recomputed calls from the PCR reads with MiXCR, one row per CDR3 protein. The repertoire holds 350,000 to 500,000 distinct CDR3 sequences, with around 46% as singletons. Sample: PBMCs, taken before TCRalphabeta/CD19-depleted stem cell transplant. These receptors all stem from a girl aged 2-10 years with aplastic anemia, due to receive a stem cell transplant.

This clonotype was detected once. The rearrangement links TRBV20-1 to TRBJ2-1; 8 bases line up with TRBD2. CDR1 and CDR2 from the germline V gene are DFQATT and SNEGSKA (reference sequence). With V trimmed by 3 bases and J by 5 bases, 3 bases remained unmatched. The CDR3 consists of 13 residues. For the CDR3, the DNA is TGCAGTGCTAGTAGTAGCGGGGACAATGAGCAGTTCTTC. Encoded protein: CSASSSGDNEQFF.

The chain carries TRBV14 and TRBJ1-3; the D is unclear. The V gene's germline CDR1 is SGHDN and CDR2 FVKESK. The CDR3 contains 13 residues. Trimming cost V 1 base and J 3 bases, with 4 bases left between them. The CDR3 coding sequence is TGTGCCAGCAGCCAAGTTGGTGGAAACACCATATATTTT. Protein product: CASSQVGGNTIYF.

A note on this clonotype: A much larger clone differs from this one at a single base, so this may be a read error. The chain recombines TRBV27 with TRBJ2-5; D possibly corresponds to TRBD1 (5 bases). Germline CDR1 and CDR2: MNHEY and SMNVEV (reference sequence). CDR3 size: 13 residues. The CDR3 DNA reads TGTGTCAGCAGGACAATGGGGCAAGAGACCCAGTACTTC. Translating it yields CVSRTMGQETQYF.

Written as DNA, the CDR3 is TGTGCCAGCAGCCTCGGCACGGGAACTGAAGCTTTCTTT. This encodes CASSLGTGTEAFF. This chain joins TRBV7-3 and TRBJ1-1; D is undetermined. CDR1 is SGHTA and CDR2 is FQGTGA in the germline V gene. The CDR3 length is 13 residues. The germline V and J ends were trimmed by 5 bases and 5 bases, with 12 bases remaining between them.

The V and J genes are TRBV6-2 or TRBV6-3 and TRBJ2-1; D remains unclear. Trimming cost V 7 bases and J 2 bases, with 12 bases left between them. The length of the CDR3 is 14 residues. Germline CDR1 reads MNHEY; CDR2 reads SVGEGT. Written as DNA, the CDR3 is TGTGCCAGCATGAGGAGCCGAACCTACAATGAGCAGTTCTTC. Its protein is CASMRSRTYNEQFF.

The chain links TRBV27 to TRBJ2-1; 9 nucleotides align to TRBD2. Per the germline V gene, CDR1 is MNHEY and CDR2 is SMNVEV (reference sequence). J gave up 9 bases and V 2 bases, and 2 bases lay outside the gene matches. The CDR3 consists of 13 residues. The CDR3 DNA reads as TGTGCCAGCAGTTTAGCGGGAGGGAGTGAGCAGTTCTTC. It yields the protein CASSLAGGSEQFF.